This TCR beta chain was retrieved from a study of T cell repertoires in cytomegalovirus infection. Germline V CDR1 and CDR2: LGHNT, FRNRAP. V was clipped by 6 bases and J by 4 bases, with 9 bases between them. The CDR3 is 13 amino acids. As regards this clonotype: Antigen: not known.

TCRdb used MiXCR to reprocess the reads, holding one entry per CDR3 protein. The sample has around 300,000 distinct CDR3 sequences; 25% are singletons. The chain recombines TRBV12-5 with TRBJ1-4, with D hard to call. The origin of this receptor is a human donor in good health (CMV status not recorded). Some clones in this sample may be carry-over from other donors' samples. Sequencing used cultured PBMCs, obtained from culture after CMV antigen stimulation. Here the CDR3 reads CASGEKVNEKLFF. In DNA form, the CDR3 reads TGTGCTAGTGGAGAGAAGGTTAATGAAAAACTGTTTTTT.